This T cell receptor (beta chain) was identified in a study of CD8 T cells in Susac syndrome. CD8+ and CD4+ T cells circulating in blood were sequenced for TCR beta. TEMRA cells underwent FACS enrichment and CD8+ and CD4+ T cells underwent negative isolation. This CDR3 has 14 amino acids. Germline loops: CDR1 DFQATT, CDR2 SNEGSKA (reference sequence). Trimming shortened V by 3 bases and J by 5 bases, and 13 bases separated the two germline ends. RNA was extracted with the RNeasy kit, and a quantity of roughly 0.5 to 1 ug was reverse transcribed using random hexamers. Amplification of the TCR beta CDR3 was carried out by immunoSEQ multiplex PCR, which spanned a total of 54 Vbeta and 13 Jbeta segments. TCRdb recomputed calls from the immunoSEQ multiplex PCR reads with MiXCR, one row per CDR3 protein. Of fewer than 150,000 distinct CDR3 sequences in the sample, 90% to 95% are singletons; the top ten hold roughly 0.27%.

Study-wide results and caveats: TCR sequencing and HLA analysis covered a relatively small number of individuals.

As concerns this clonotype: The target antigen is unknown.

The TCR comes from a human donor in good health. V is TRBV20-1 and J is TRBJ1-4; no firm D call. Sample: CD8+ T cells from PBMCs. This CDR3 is CSASRRNSNEKLFF. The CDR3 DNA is TGCAGTGCTAGCCGACGAAACTCAAATGAAAAACTGTTTTTT.